This entry lists 26 T cell receptor beta chains sequenced from one sample in a study of T cells after posttransplantation cyclophosphamide. Sequenced by immunoSEQ multiplex PCR; TCRdb stores in-frame clones only, minus some. The sample lists about 53,000 clones, 86% occurring once. The sequencing input was PBMCs. These receptors all stem from a man aged 30 to 45 with a blood cancer, CMV-positive, and with a related stem cell donor.

The V call is TRBV11-2, the J call TRBJ2-1; 9 nucleotides align to TRBD2. Germline-derived CDR1 and CDR2 are SGHAT and FQNNGV. V was clipped by 5 bases and J by 13 bases; unmatched bases: 6. This CDR3 comprises 12 residues. The CDR3 DNA is TGTGCCAGCAGCACCTCGACTAGCGGACAGTTCTTC. Translating it yields CASSTSTSGQFF.

The chain joins TRBV19 to TRBJ2-1; D uncertain. The CDR3 runs to 15 residues. V was cut by 5 bases and J by 8 bases, with 19 bases left in between. The germline V gene encodes CDR1 LNHDA and CDR2 SQIVND (reference sequence). CDR3: CASSSQPRTRDEQFF. Here the CDR3 DNA reads TGTGCCAGTAGTTCCCAGCCTCGAACCCGGGATGAGCAGTTCTTC.

The chain joins TRBV28 to TRBJ1-1; the D is unclear. The V end was cut by 7 bases, the J end by 1 base, with 10 bases between. The CDR3 is made up of 13 amino acids. CDR1 MDHEN and CDR2 SYDVKM come from the germline V gene. The CDR3 sequence: CASIRGGNTEAFF. CDR3 DNA: TGTGCCAGCATCCGGGGTGGGAACACTGAAGCTTTCTTT.

The chain recombines TRBV28 with TRBJ1-1; D is unresolved. Germline-derived CDR1 and CDR2 are MDHEN and SYDVKM. The V end lost 4 bases, the J end lost 5 bases, and 8 bases lay between the germline ends. The CDR3 totals 12 residues. The CDR3: CASSSMLTEAFF. CDR3 sequence (DNA): TGTGCCAGCAGTTCCATGTTGACTGAAGCTTTCTTT.

Details on this clone: Other DNA sequences in this sample translate to the same CDR3. The genes are TRBV9 and TRBJ2-1, with D hard to call. This CDR3 is 11 amino acids long. V was clipped by 4 bases and J by 4 bases, with 3 bases between them. In germline, CDR1 is SGDLS, CDR2 YYNGEE. CDR3 region: CASSLYNEQFF. Here the CDR3 DNA reads TGTGCCAGCAGCCTATACAATGAGCAGTTCTTC.

This chain connects TRBV11-2 to TRBJ2-7; tentatively, D is TRBD1 (5 bases). V was trimmed by 5 bases and J by 4 bases, leaving 12 bases between them. Looked up from germline, CDR1 is SGHAT and CDR2 is FQNNGV. This CDR3 is 13 amino acids long. This CDR3 is CASSRFTGYEQYF. CDR3 coding DNA: TGTGCCAGCAGCCGGTTTACAGGATACGAGCAGTACTTC.

This clone was recorded only once. This chain's CDR3 is CASRLAGGNIQYF. The CDR3 DNA follows: TGTGCCAGCAGACTAGCGGGAGGAAACATTCAGTACTTC. This chain links TRBV6-1 with TRBJ2-4, with TRBD2 identical over 12 bases. The CDR3 is 13 residues long. CDR1 is MNHNS and CDR2 is SASEGT in the germline V gene. Unmatched junction bases numbered 0, after V lost 6 bases and J lost 6 bases.

The J gene is TRBJ2-7, the V gene TRBV2; TRBD2 aligns across 12 bases. CDR1 and CDR2 (germline): SNHLY, FYNNEI. The trim removed 4 bases at V and 0 bases at J, leaving 1 base unmatched. The CDR3 contains 15 residues. The CDR3 nucleotides read TGTGCCAGCAGTGTGACTAGCGGGAGCTCCTACGAGCAGTACTTC. Amino acid sequence: CASSVTSGSSYEQYF.

The genes are TRBV12-5 and TRBJ2-7, with D maybe TRBD2 (5 bases). This CDR3 contains 13 residues. Germline V gene lookup returns CDR1 LGHNT and CDR2 FRNRAP. Trimming cost V 3 bases and J 3 bases, with 9 bases left between them. DNA for the CDR3: TGTGCTAGTGGTTTATCAGAGGGCTACGAGCAGTACTTC. Its protein product is CASGLSEGYEQYF.

The chain combines TRBV6-6 with TRBJ2-7; 13 bases map to TRBD2. V trimming: 7 bases; J trimming: 6 bases; junction bases outside the gene matches: 9. The CDR3 extends over 15 amino acids. Germline V gene data show CDR1 as MNHNY and CDR2 as SVGAGI (reference sequence). Here the CDR3 reads CASTGTSGIFSEQYF. For the CDR3, the DNA is TGTGCCAGCACCGGGACTAGCGGGATATTTAGCGAGCAGTACTTC.

This chain joins TRBV6-5 and TRBJ1-1; 10 nucleotides align to TRBD1. Germline CDR1 and CDR2: MNHEY and SVGAGI. The V and J ends lost 6 bases and 4 bases, in that order; junction bases with no gene match: 5. The CDR3 is 14 amino acids. The CDR3 DNA reads as TGTGCCAGCAGCCGGGACAGGGGAGGCACTGAAGCTTTCTTT. It yields the protein CASSRDRGGTEAFF.

The chain links TRBV14 to TRBJ1-2; D possibly corresponds to TRBD1 (6 bases). Looked up from germline, CDR1 is SGHDN and CDR2 is FVKESK. This CDR3 is 15 amino acids long. Trimming took off 4 bases at V and 2 bases at J, with 14 bases between the two ends. CDR3 DNA: TGTGCCAGCAGCCTATATCAGGGGACGAACTATGGCTACACCTTC. Protein sequence: CASSLYQGTNYGYTF.

The rearrangement links TRBV30 to TRBJ1-1; D is uncertain. With 0 bases removed from V and 4 bases from J, the gap between germline ends came to 9 bases. Germline values: CDR1 GTSNPN, CDR2 SVGIG (reference sequence). The CDR3 sequence is 13 residues long. This CDR3 is CAWSVRRSTEAFF. DNA of the CDR3: TGTGCCTGGAGTGTACGTAGGAGCACTGAAGCTTTCTTT.

V usage is TRBV6-5 and J usage is TRBJ2-5; a possible D gene is TRBD2 (6 bases). Per the germline V gene, CDR1 is MNHEY and CDR2 is SVGAGI. The CDR3 spans 14 residues. V was trimmed by 7 bases and J by 5 bases, leaving 17 bases between them. CDR3 in amino acids: CASKGHPGGETQYF. For the CDR3, the DNA is TGTGCCAGCAAGGGGCACCCTGGGGGGGAGACCCAGTACTTC.

A remark on this clone: A read error may produce the germline difference seen at one junction end. The CDR3: CTSSSTRIQGANEKLFF. The CDR3 nucleotides are TGTACCAGCAGCTCCACTAGGATACAGGGCGCTAATGAAAAACTGTTTTTT. The genes are TRBV7-9 and TRBJ1-4; D is possibly TRBD1 (6 bases). The CDR3 sequence is 17 residues long. Looked up from germline, CDR1 is SEHNR and CDR2 is FQNEAQ (reference sequence).

The chain couples TRBV23-1 to TRBJ1-3; D is perhaps TRBD1 (6 bases). TRBV23-1 has ORF status, its function being uncertain. The length of the CDR3 is 16 residues. V shed 0 bases and J shed 8 bases, with 17 bases lying between them. The CDR3 sequence: CASSQSEYREGYTIYF. CDR3 nucleotides: TGCGCCAGCAGTCAATCGGAGTACAGGGAGGGCTACACCATATATTTT.

The chain carries TRBV6-5 and TRBJ2-1, with a weak D call TRBD2 (5 bases). Looked up from germline, CDR1 is MNHEY and CDR2 is SVGAGI. The CDR3 totals 12 residues. V was clipped by 5 bases and J by 4 bases, with 6 bases between them. CDR3 sequence: CASSRTYNEQFF. In DNA form, the CDR3 reads TGTGCCAGCAGTCGGACTTACAATGAGCAGTTCTTC.

As to this clone: This same CDR3 is encoded by further DNA sequences in the sample. The CDR3 is CAWRTSGSTDTQYF. The CDR3 DNA is TGTGCCTGGAGGACTAGCGGCAGCACAGATACGCAGTATTTT. J is TRBJ2-3 and V is TRBV30; 9 bases agree with TRBD2. The CDR3 sequence is 14 residues long. In germline, CDR1 is GTSNPN, CDR2 SVGIG (reference sequence). With V trimmed by 3 bases and J by 0 bases, 1 base remained unmatched. The whole variable domain, filled in from reference TRBV30 and TRBJ2-3, reads SQTIHQWPATLVQPVGSPLSLECTVEGTSNPNLYWYRQAAGRGLQLLFYSVGIGQISSEVPQNLSASRPQDRQFILSSKKLLLSDSGFYLCAWRTSGSTDTQYFGPGTRLTVL.

The V gene is TRBV6-5, the J gene TRBJ1-3; D possibly corresponds to TRBD1 (5 bases). The CDR3 runs 16 residues. Between the trimmed V and J ends, which lost 2 bases and 8 bases, there was a span of 19 bases. The V gene's germline CDR1 is MNHEY and CDR2 SVGAGI. The CDR3: CASSYTPTPPGDTIYF. The CDR3 DNA is TGTGCCAGCAGTTACACCCCCACCCCTCCGGGGGACACCATATATTTT.

The rearrangement links TRBV5-1 to TRBJ2-2; 11 bases agree with TRBD2. J gave up 6 bases and V 6 bases, and 4 bases lay outside the gene matches. Germline CDR1 is SGHRS and CDR2 is YFSETQ. CDR3 length: 14 residues. DNA for the CDR3: TGCGCCAGCACCACTAGCGGGAGCCCCGGGGAGCTGTTTTTT. As protein: CASTTSGSPGELFF.

The chain joins TRBV30 to TRBJ1-1; D gene ambiguous. Trimming removed 0 bases from V and 0 bases from J, with 5 bases in between. From germline, CDR1 is GTSNPN and CDR2 SVGIG (reference sequence). CDR3 size: 13 residues. CDR3 nucleotide sequence: TGTGCCTGGAGTGTAACTGTGAACACTGAAGCTTTCTTT. Translation: CAWSVTVNTEAFF.

The rearrangement joins TRBV19 to TRBJ1-2; 9 nucleotides line up with TRBD1. V shed 6 bases, J shed 2 bases, and the junction held 4 bases outside the gene matches. The germline V gene encodes CDR1 LNHDA and CDR2 SQIVND (reference sequence). This CDR3 spans 14 amino acids. The CDR3 here is CASSRDRANYGYTF. Written as DNA, the CDR3 is TGTGCCAGTAGCCGGGACAGGGCAAACTATGGCTACACCTTC.

V and J are TRBV11-3 and TRBJ1-3; 9 bases fit TRBD1. The CDR3 consists of 16 residues. CDR1 is SGHNT, CDR2 YENEEA, per germline. V was clipped by 5 bases and J by 1 base; unmatched bases: 6. Here the CDR3 DNA reads TGTGCCAGCAGCCAGGCCGGGACAGGGTCTGGAAACACCATATATTTT. Protein product: CASSQAGTGSGNTIYF. The complete variable domain, with remaining parts taken from reference TRBV11-3 and TRBJ1-3, reads EAGVVQSPRYKIIEKKQPVAFWCNPISGHNTLYWYLQNLGQGPELLIRYENEEAVDDSQLPKDRFSAERLKGVDSTLKIQPAELGDSAVYLCASSQAGTGSGNTIYFGEGSWLTVV.

The chain couples TRBV19 to TRBJ1-2, with D uncertain. This CDR3 comprises 16 residues. Looked up from germline, CDR1 is LNHDA and CDR2 is SQIVND (reference sequence). V shed 4 bases and J shed 3 bases, with 18 bases lying between them. The CDR3 spells CASSTFSGSTDYGYTF. DNA for the CDR3: TGTGCCAGTAGTACCTTTTCCGGGTCGACGGACTATGGCTACACCTTC. The full variable domain, completed using reference TRBV19 and TRBJ1-2, is DGGITQSPKYLFRKEGQNVTLSCEQNLNHDAMYWYRQDPGQGLRLIYYSQIVNDFQKGDIAEGYSVSREKKESFPLTVTSAQKNPTAFYLCASSTFSGSTDYGYTFGSGTRLTVV.

This rearrangement joins TRBV27 to TRBJ1-2; weak D call: TRBD1 (5 bases). Germline CDR1 reads MNHEY; CDR2 reads SMNVEV (reference sequence). With 9 bases removed from V and 4 bases from J, the gap between germline ends came to 27 bases. The CDR3 runs 17 residues. The CDR3 spells CASRPPAEQAVLYGYTF. CDR3 sequence (DNA): TGTGCCAGTCGACCCCCGGCCGAACAGGCGGTCCTCTATGGCTACACCTTC.

V usage is TRBV11-2 and J usage is TRBJ2-5, with D perhaps TRBD2 (5 bases). Germline assignment: CDR1 SGHAT and CDR2 FQNNGV. This CDR3 contains 14 residues. V lost 3 bases and J 1 base, leaving 9 bases between the germline ends. CDR3 sequence: CASSFTSTQETQYF. The CDR3 DNA reads TGTGCCAGCAGCTTTACTAGTACCCAAGAGACCCAGTACTTC.